This TCR beta chain was obtained from a study of cytomegalovirus exposure and HLA in healthy donors. Study results and limitations: One later analysis, an examination of the approximately 120 validation repertoires, found that first-cohort TCR clusters tended to co-occur in them. Reported results showed that the classifier diagnosed cytomegalovirus status with high specificity and sensitivity. Rarity held for most TCR sequences, but there were some public TCRs that occurred in many donors. There were under 200 TCR beta chains listed as cytomegalovirus-associated.

As for this clone: Its antigen is as yet unknown.

Here immunoSEQ multiplex PCR was the method, and the copy in TCRdb shows in-frame clones only, minus some. Of 200,000 to 250,000 clones listed, around four fifths were seen once; the top ten hold 4.5% to 7%. The V and J ends lost 3 bases and 4 bases respectively, with 9 bases between them. Per germline, CDR1 LNHNV and CDR2 YYDKDF (reference sequence). The CDR3 is 14 amino acids. This TCR was recovered from a woman aged 18-29 years in good health and CMV-seronegative. The chain combines TRBV15 with TRBJ1-4; perhaps TRBD1 as D (6 bases). The material sequenced was PBMCs. CDR3 protein: CATSRGHSNEKLFF. CDR3 in DNA: TGTGCCACCAGCAGGGGACACAGTAATGAAAAACTGTTTTTT.